The rows below give T cell receptor beta chains drawn from one sample of a study of blood T cell repertoires in COVID-19. The method was immunoSEQ multiplex PCR; TCRdb's version includes in-frame clones alone and lacks a portion of them. Of hundreds of thousands of clones in the sample, more than 80% were seen once. The sequenced sample consisted of peripheral blood. The source is a woman in her twenties or thirties with COVID-19, enrolled during active disease. Both conserved end residues are part of each CDR3.

v_call	j_call	cdr3_aa
TRBV19	TRBJ2-3	CASSPGLGRPSTDTQYF
TRBV10-3	TRBJ1-1	CATREVGTEAFF
TRBV3-1/TRBV3-2	TRBJ2-7	CASTSRRGLPYEQYF
TRBV5-4	TRBJ1-6	CASSLVGGSPLHF
TRBV19	TRBJ2-2	CASSDRVGVGELFF
TRBV5-8	TRBJ2-5	CASSPARTSGAQETQYF
TRBV27	TRBJ1-5	CASSSGQGFIQPQHF
TRBV5-6	TRBJ2-1	CASSNLAGGPDEQFF
TRBV9	TRBJ1-2	CASSVGAGGSYGYTF
TRBV7-2	TRBJ2-7	CASSLGTRYEQYF
TRBV3-1/TRBV3-2	TRBJ2-2	CASRQIAGAPGELFF